A selection of T cell receptor beta chains follows, all from one sample in a study of regulatory T cells in long-lasting Graves disease. MiXCR, run by TCRdb on the multiplex PCR reads, gives a single entry per CDR3 protein. The sample shows approximately 440,000 distinct CDR3 sequences, about 16% of them seen only once. In addition, the sample was reused for a study of T cells in Graves' hyperthyroidism and ophthalmopathy.

The sample in question was peripheral blood mononuclear cells (PBMCs), obtained at new diagnosis, from a patient treated with antithyroid drugs. All receptors come from a man aged 40-49 years with Graves disease. The CDR3 runs from the conserved cysteine through the conserved F or W. The D gene is left open where the match is weak. The size of a clone is reported for some rows only, either as once, few or many, or as a class for expanded clones.

v_gene: TRBV12-3/TRBV12-4
abundance: few
j_gene: TRBJ2-7
d_gene: .
CDR3aa: CASSLNPGAYEQYF
CDR3nt: TGTGCCAGCAGTTTAAATCCAGGAGCCTACGAGCAGTACTTC

v_gene: TRBV7-2
abundance: many
j_gene: TRBJ2-1
d_gene: .
CDR3aa: CASSLSRRGLLNEQFF
CDR3nt: TGTGCCAGCAGCTTATCGCGCCGGGGTTTGTTGAATGAGCAGTTCTTC

v_gene: TRBV6-1
abundance: once
j_gene: TRBJ1-1
d_gene: .
CDR3aa: CASSEVRGSEAFF
CDR3nt: TGTGCCAGCAGTGAAGTTAGGGGATCGGAGGCTTTCTTT

v_gene: TRBV7-8
abundance: many
j_gene: TRBJ1-5
d_gene: .
CDR3aa: CASSLGLHGQGNQPQHF
CDR3nt: TGTGCCAGCAGCTTAGGCCTTCACGGGCAAGGCAATCAGCCCCAGCATTTT

v_gene: TRBV29-1
abundance: .
j_gene: TRBJ2-5
d_gene: .
CDR3aa: CSVISGAAETQYF
CDR3nt: TGCAGCGTGATTTCGGGGGCCGCCGAGACCCAGTACTTC

v_gene: TRBV6-4
abundance: many
j_gene: TRBJ2-1
d_gene: .
CDR3aa: CASTRGRSLGRGNEQFF
CDR3nt: TGTGCCAGCACGCGGGGACGCTCGCTAGGGCGGGGAAATGAGCAGTTCTTC

v_gene: TRBV20-1
abundance: many
j_gene: TRBJ1-4
d_gene: .
CDR3aa: CSAGRDGHEKLFF
CDR3nt: TGCAGTGCTGGACGGGACGGGCATGAAAAACTGTTTTTT

v_gene: TRBV12-3/TRBV12-4
abundance: many
j_gene: TRBJ2-1
d_gene: .
CDR3aa: CAIQGGVGQGPFNEQFF
CDR3nt: TGTGCCATCCAAGGGGGGGTAGGGCAGGGGCCATTCAATGAGCAGTTCTTC

v_gene: TRBV27
abundance: few
j_gene: TRBJ1-4
d_gene: TRBD1
CDR3aa: CASSLFGGGTGGEKLFF
CDR3nt: TGTGCCAGCAGTTTATTTGGGGGAGGGACAGGGGGCGAAAAACTGTTTTTT

v_gene: TRBV11-2
abundance: many
j_gene: TRBJ2-3
d_gene: TRBD1
CDR3aa: CASSLQGAEDTQYF
CDR3nt: TGTGCCAGCAGCTTACAGGGGGCGGAAGATACGCAGTATTTT

v_gene: TRBV24-1
abundance: many
j_gene: TRBJ2-1
d_gene: TRBD2
CDR3aa: CATSEPIAGINNEQFF
CDR3nt: TGTGCCACCAGTGAACCGATAGCGGGAATTAACAATGAGCAGTTCTTC

v_gene: TRBV2
abundance: few
j_gene: TRBJ1-4
d_gene: TRBD1
CDR3aa: CASSKDRGPPTNEKLFF
CDR3nt: TGTGCCAGCAGTAAGGACAGGGGTCCTCCAACTAATGAAAAACTGTTTTTT

v_gene: TRBV20-1
abundance: few
j_gene: TRBJ1-3
d_gene: TRBD1
CDR3aa: CSARDLQGDSGNTIYF
CDR3nt: TGCAGTGCTAGAGACCTACAGGGGGATTCTGGAAACACCATATATTTT

v_gene: TRBV6-5
abundance: .
j_gene: TRBJ1-1
d_gene: .
CDR3aa: CASSSPVLQGTEAFF
CDR3nt: TGTGCCAGCAGTTCCCCGGTCTTACAGGGCACTGAAGCTTTCTTT

v_gene: TRBV24-1
abundance: many
j_gene: TRBJ2-6
d_gene: .
CDR3aa: CATSDPMGGGANVLTF
CDR3nt: TGTGCCACCAGTGATCCAATGGGGGGCGGGGCCAACGTCCTGACTTTC

v_gene: TRBV2
abundance: .
j_gene: TRBJ2-2
d_gene: .
CDR3aa: CASSESPSGELFF
CDR3nt: TGTGCCAGCAGTGAATCGCCTTCCGGGGAGCTGTTTTTT

v_gene: TRBV28
abundance: few
j_gene: TRBJ1-5
d_gene: TRBD1
CDR3aa: CASSGQAGSNQPQHF
CDR3nt: TGTGCCAGCAGTGGACAGGCTGGGAGCAATCAGCCCCAGCATTTT

v_gene: TRBV3-1
abundance: few
j_gene: TRBJ2-6
d_gene: .
CDR3aa: CASSPVPAGPLTGANVLTF
CDR3nt: TGTGCCAGCAGCCCAGTTCCGGCAGGTCCCCTTACTGGGGCCAACGTCCTGACTTTC

v_gene: TRBV29-1
abundance: .
j_gene: TRBJ2-7
d_gene: TRBD1
CDR3aa: CSVRQGSSYEQYF
CDR3nt: TGCAGCGTTCGACAGGGGAGCTCCTACGAGCAGTACTTC

v_gene: TRBV7-9
abundance: few
j_gene: TRBJ2-5
d_gene: .
CDR3aa: CASSLDHQETQYF
CDR3nt: TGTGCCAGCAGCTTAGATCACCAAGAGACCCAGTACTTC

v_gene: TRBV7-3
abundance: .
j_gene: TRBJ2-6
d_gene: .
CDR3aa: CASSLTVQSSGANVLTF
CDR3nt: TGTGCCAGCAGCTTAACAGTGCAGAGCTCTGGGGCCAACGTCCTGACTTTC

v_gene: TRBV20-1
abundance: many
j_gene: TRBJ2-7
d_gene: .
CDR3aa: CSAREGGGVSYEQYF
CDR3nt: TGCAGTGCTAGAGAGGGGGGCGGGGTCTCCTACGAGCAGTACTTC

v_gene: TRBV28
abundance: many
j_gene: TRBJ2-7
d_gene: .
CDR3aa: CASRTTRLFSEQYF
CDR3nt: TGTGCCAGCAGGACGACTAGACTATTCAGCGAGCAGTACTTC

v_gene: TRBV29-1
abundance: .
j_gene: TRBJ1-1
d_gene: TRBD1
CDR3aa: CSVLTGGASEEAFF
CDR3nt: TGCAGCGTTTTAACAGGGGGCGCGAGTGAAGAAGCTTTCTTT

v_gene: TRBV6-1
abundance: .
j_gene: TRBJ2-6
d_gene: .
CDR3aa: CASSAKVEANVLTF
CDR3nt: TGTGCCAGCAGCGCAAAGGTGGAGGCCAACGTCCTGACTTTC

v_gene: TRBV6-9
abundance: .
j_gene: TRBJ1-1
d_gene: TRBD1
CDR3aa: CASSYRDSLRTFF
CDR3nt: TGTGCCAGCAGTTACCGGGACAGCCTTAGAACTTTCTTT

v_gene: TRBV6-1
abundance: .
j_gene: TRBJ2-7
d_gene: .
CDR3aa: CASRSTRSSYEQYF
CDR3nt: TGTGCCAGCAGGTCGACTAGGAGCTCCTACGAGCAGTACTTC

v_gene: TRBV3-1
abundance: .
j_gene: TRBJ1-2
d_gene: .
CDR3aa: CASTNFGAGGGYTF
CDR3nt: TGTGCCAGCACCAACTTCGGGGCAGGCGGCGGCTACACCTTC

v_gene: TRBV24-1
abundance: .
j_gene: TRBJ2-2
d_gene: .
CDR3aa: CATSDLADWNTGELFF
CDR3nt: TGTGCCACCAGTGATTTGGCCGATTGGAACACCGGGGAGCTGTTTTTT

v_gene: TRBV5-1
abundance: few
j_gene: TRBJ2-3
d_gene: .
CDR3aa: CASSNRLTDTQYF
CDR3nt: TGCGCCAGCAGCAATCGTCTCACAGATACGCAGTATTTT

v_gene: TRBV6-1
abundance: many
j_gene: TRBJ2-7
d_gene: .
CDR3aa: CASTKPIRDGAYEQYF
CDR3nt: TGTGCCAGCACCAAACCGATCCGGGACGGAGCCTACGAGCAGTACTTC

v_gene: TRBV11-3
abundance: many
j_gene: TRBJ1-1
d_gene: TRBD1
CDR3aa: CASSHGTGAEAFF
CDR3nt: TGTGCCAGCAGCCACGGGACAGGGGCGGAAGCTTTCTTT

v_gene: TRBV7-9
abundance: many
j_gene: TRBJ1-1
d_gene: TRBD1
CDR3aa: CASSPNVQGAGTEAIF
CDR3nt: TGTGCCAGCAGCCCTAATGTGCAGGGGGCTGGCACTGAAGCTATCTTT

v_gene: TRBV4-1
abundance: few
j_gene: TRBJ1-4
d_gene: .
CDR3aa: CASSQEAEKLFF
CDR3nt: TGCGCCAGCAGCCAAGAGGCTGAAAAACTGTTTTTT

v_gene: TRBV20-1
abundance: .
j_gene: TRBJ2-5
d_gene: TRBD2
CDR3aa: CSASVLAGLVTGETQYF
CDR3nt: TGCAGTGCTAGCGTGCTAGCGGGATTAGTTACTGGAGAGACCCAGTACTTC

v_gene: TRBV2
abundance: .
j_gene: TRBJ2-2
d_gene: TRBD1
CDR3aa: CASSAGQGSGELFF
CDR3nt: TGTGCCAGCAGTGCGGGACAGGGATCCGGGGAGCTGTTTTTT

v_gene: TRBV19
abundance: few
j_gene: TRBJ1-5
d_gene: .
CDR3aa: CASSMFPQPQHF
CDR3nt: TGTGCCAGTAGTATGTTTCCTCAGCCCCAGCATTTT

v_gene: TRBV6-5
abundance: .
j_gene: TRBJ1-1
d_gene: TRBD1
CDR3aa: CASSYQRTGLMNTEAFF
CDR3nt: TGTGCCAGCAGTTACCAGCGGACAGGTCTTATGAACACTGAAGCTTTCTTT

v_gene: TRBV7-6
abundance: many
j_gene: TRBJ2-3
d_gene: TRBD2
CDR3aa: CASSPGTSPDTQYF
CDR3nt: TGTGCCAGCAGCCCCGGGACTAGCCCAGATACGCAGTATTTT

v_gene: TRBV7-2
abundance: .
j_gene: TRBJ2-1
d_gene: .
CDR3aa: CASSLVRRSSLSIQETQFF
CDR3nt: TGTGCCAGCAGCTTAGTAAGGAGGTCTAGTCTTAGCATCCAAGAGACCCAGTTCTTC

v_gene: TRBV12-3/TRBV12-4
abundance: .
j_gene: TRBJ2-3
d_gene: TRBD1
CDR3aa: CASSRTGDGYRTDTHYF
CDR3nt: TGTGCCAGCAGTCGTACAGGGGATGGGTACCGCACAGATACGCATTATTTT

v_gene: TRBV11-2
abundance: many
j_gene: TRBJ2-7
d_gene: .
CDR3aa: CASSSRQFEAYEQYF
CDR3nt: TGTGCCAGCAGCTCCCGACAGTTTGAAGCCTACGAGCAGTACTTC

v_gene: TRBV7-9
abundance: .
j_gene: TRBJ2-1
d_gene: TRBD2
CDR3aa: CASSFLRTSGGNEQFF
CDR3nt: TGTGCCAGCAGCTTTCTGCGGACTAGCGGGGGCAATGAGCAGTTCTTC

v_gene: TRBV5-1
abundance: .
j_gene: TRBJ1-4
d_gene: .
CDR3aa: CASSLVQGDEKLFF
CDR3nt: TGCGCCAGCAGCTTGGTACAGGGAGATGAAAAACTGTTTTTT

v_gene: TRBV15
abundance: .
j_gene: TRBJ2-4
d_gene: .
CDR3aa: CATSRDRIAKNIQYF
CDR3nt: TGTGCCACCAGCAGAGATCGCATAGCCAAAAACATTCAGTACTTC

v_gene: TRBV20-1
abundance: many
j_gene: TRBJ2-5
d_gene: TRBD1
CDR3aa: CSARQGWETQYF
CDR3nt: TGCAGTGCCAGACAGGGCTGGGAGACCCAGTACTTC

v_gene: TRBV18
abundance: many
j_gene: TRBJ2-5
d_gene: TRBD1
CDR3aa: CASSPPMTGQETQYF
CDR3nt: TGTGCCAGCTCACCACCGATGACAGGGCAAGAGACCCAGTACTTC

v_gene: TRBV7-9
abundance: few
j_gene: TRBJ2-7
d_gene: .
CDR3aa: CASSPGVHEQYF
CDR3nt: TGTGCCAGCAGTCCAGGTGTCCACGAGCAGTACTTC

v_gene: TRBV11-2
abundance: many
j_gene: TRBJ2-1
d_gene: .
CDR3aa: CASSPPGWNNEQFF
CDR3nt: TGTGCCAGCAGCCCACCAGGATGGAACAATGAGCAGTTCTTC

v_gene: TRBV2
abundance: many
j_gene: TRBJ2-7
d_gene: .
CDR3aa: CASRGGIYEQYF
CDR3nt: TGTGCCAGCAGGGGCGGGATCTACGAGCAGTACTTC